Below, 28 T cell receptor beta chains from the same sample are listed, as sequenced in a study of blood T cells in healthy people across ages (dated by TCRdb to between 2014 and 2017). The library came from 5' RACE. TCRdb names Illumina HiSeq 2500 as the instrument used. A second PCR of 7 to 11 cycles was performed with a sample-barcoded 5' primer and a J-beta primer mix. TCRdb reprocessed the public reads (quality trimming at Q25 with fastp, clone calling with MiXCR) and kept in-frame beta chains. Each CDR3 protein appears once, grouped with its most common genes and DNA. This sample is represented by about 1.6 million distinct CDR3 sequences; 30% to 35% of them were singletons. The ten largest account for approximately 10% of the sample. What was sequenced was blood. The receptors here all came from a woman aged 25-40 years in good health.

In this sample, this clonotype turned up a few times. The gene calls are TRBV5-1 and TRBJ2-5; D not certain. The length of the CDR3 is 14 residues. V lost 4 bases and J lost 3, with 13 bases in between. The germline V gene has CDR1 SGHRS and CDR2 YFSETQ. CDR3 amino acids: CASSTPDSEETQYF. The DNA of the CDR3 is TGCGCCAGCAGCACCCCAGACTCGGAAGAGACCCAGTACTTC.

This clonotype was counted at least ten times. The CDR3 DNA reads as TGCGCCAGCAGCTTCAGTAAGGCTGATCTATACAATGAGCAGTTCTTC. Translated, it gives CASSFSKADLYNEQFF. The chain links TRBV5-1 to TRBJ2-1; D is unresolved. This CDR3 contains 16 residues. Germline V gene sequence: CDR1 SGHRS, CDR2 YFSETQ. Trimming shortened V by 2 bases and J by 4 bases, and 16 bases separated the two germline ends.

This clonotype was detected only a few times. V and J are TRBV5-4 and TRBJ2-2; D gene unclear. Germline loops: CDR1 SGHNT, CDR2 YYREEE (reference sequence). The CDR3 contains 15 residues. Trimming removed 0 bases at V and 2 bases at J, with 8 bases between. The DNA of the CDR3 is TGTGCCAGCAGCTTGGGTCTAGGTAACACCGGGGAGCTGTTTTTT. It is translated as CASSLGLGNTGELFF.

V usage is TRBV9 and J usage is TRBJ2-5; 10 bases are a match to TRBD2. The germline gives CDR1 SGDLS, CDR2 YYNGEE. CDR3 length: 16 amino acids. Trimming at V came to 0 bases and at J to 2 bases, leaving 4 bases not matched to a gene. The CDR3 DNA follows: TGTGCCAGCAGCGTAGATCTAGCGGGAGAACAAGAGACCCAGTACTTC. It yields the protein CASSVDLAGEQETQYF.

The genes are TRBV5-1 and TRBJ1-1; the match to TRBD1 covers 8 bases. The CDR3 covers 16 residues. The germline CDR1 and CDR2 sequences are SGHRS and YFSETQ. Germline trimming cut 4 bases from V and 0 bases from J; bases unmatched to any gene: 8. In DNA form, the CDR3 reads TGCGCCAGCAGCCGTCAGACAGGGGTAATGAACACTGAAGCTTTCTTT. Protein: CASSRQTGVMNTEAFF.

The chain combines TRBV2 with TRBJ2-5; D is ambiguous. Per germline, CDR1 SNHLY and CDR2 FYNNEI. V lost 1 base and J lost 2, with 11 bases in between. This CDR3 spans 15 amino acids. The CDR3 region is CASSEVGSPQETQYF. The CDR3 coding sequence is TGTGCCAGCAGTGAAGTGGGGTCCCCACAAGAGACCCAGTACTTC.

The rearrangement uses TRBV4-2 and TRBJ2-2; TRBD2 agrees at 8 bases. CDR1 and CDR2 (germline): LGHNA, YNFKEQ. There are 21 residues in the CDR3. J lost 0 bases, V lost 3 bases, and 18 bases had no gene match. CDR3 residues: CASSQGAPVLAGYSNTGELFF. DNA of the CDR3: TGTGCCAGCAGCCAGGGGGCGCCTGTGCTAGCGGGCTACTCGAACACCGGGGAGCTGTTTTTT.

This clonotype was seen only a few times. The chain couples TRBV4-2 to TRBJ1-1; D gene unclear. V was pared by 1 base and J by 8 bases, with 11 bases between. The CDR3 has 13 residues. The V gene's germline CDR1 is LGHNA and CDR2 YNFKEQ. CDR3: CASSQGESNEAFF. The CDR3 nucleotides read TGTGCCAGCAGCCAAGGGGAAAGCAACGAAGCTTTCTTT.

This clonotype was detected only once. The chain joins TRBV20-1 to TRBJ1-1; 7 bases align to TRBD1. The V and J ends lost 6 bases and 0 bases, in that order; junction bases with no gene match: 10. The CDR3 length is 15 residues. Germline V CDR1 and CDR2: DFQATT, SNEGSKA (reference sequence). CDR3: CSAEKGTALNTEAFF. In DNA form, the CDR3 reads TGCAGTGCAGAAAAGGGGACAGCTCTGAACACTGAAGCTTTCTTT.

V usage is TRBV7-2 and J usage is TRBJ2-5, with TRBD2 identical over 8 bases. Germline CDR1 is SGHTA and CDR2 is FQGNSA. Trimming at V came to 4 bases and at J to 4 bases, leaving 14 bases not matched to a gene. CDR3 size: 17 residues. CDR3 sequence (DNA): TGTGCCAGCAGCTCCCCCAGAGGGCGGGGGGTCACAGAGACCCAGTACTTC. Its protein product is CASSSPRGRGVTETQYF.

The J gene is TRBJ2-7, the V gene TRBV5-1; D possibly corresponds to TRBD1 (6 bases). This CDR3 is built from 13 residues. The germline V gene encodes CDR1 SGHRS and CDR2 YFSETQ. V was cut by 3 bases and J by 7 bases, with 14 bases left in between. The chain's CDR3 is CASSSKTGNEQYF. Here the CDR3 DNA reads TGCGCCAGCAGCTCGAAAACAGGGAATGAGCAGTACTTC.

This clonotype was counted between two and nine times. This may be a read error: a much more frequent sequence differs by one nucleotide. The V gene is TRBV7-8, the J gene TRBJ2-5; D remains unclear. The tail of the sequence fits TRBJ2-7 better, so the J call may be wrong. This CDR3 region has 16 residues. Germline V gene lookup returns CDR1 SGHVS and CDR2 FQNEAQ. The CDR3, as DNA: TGTGCCAGCAGCTTAGAGGGTGGTATAGGCTGCTACGAGCAGTACTTC. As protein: CASSLEGGIGCYEQYF.

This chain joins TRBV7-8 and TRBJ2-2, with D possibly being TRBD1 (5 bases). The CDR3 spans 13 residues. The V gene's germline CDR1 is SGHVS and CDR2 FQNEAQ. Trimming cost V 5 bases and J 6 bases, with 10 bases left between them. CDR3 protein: CASSIRAAGELFF. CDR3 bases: TGTGCCAGCAGCATCAGGGCGGCCGGGGAGCTGTTTTTT.

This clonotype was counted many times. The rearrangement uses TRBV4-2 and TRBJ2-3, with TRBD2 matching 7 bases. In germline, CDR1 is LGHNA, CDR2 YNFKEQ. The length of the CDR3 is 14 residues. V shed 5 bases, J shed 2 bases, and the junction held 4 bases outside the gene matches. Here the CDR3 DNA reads TGTGCCAGCAGCAACCGGGACTACACAGATACGCAGTATTTT. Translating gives CASSNRDYTDTQYF.

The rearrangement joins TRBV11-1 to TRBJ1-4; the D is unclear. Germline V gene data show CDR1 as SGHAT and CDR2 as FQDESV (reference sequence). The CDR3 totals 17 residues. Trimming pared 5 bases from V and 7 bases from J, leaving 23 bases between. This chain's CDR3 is CASSPELAAKEGEKLFF. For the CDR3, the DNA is TGTGCCAGCAGCCCGGAATTAGCGGCAAAGGAAGGTGAAAAACTGTTTTTT.

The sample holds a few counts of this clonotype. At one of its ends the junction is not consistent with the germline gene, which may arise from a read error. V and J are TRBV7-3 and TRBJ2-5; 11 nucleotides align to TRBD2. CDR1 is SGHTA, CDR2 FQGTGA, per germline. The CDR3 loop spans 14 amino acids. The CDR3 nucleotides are TGTACCAGCAGCTTAGGACTAGCGGGCGAGACCCAGTACTTC. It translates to CTSSLGLAGETQYF.

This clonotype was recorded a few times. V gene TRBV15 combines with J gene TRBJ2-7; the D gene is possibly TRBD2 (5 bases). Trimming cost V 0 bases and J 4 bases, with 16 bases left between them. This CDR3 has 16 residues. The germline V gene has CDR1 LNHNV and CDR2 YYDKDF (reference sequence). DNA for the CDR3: TGTGCCACCAGCAGAGATAAATCCGGTTCGGGATACGAGCAGTACTTC. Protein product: CATSRDKSGSGYEQYF.

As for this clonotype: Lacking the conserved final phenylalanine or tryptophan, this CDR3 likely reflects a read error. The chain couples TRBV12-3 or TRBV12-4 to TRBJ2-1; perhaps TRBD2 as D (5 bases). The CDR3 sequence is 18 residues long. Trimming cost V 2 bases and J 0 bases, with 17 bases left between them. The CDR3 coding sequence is TGTGCCAGCAGTTTATACCCTTTTGCGGGTCCCTCCTACAATGAGCAGTTCGTC. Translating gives CASSLYPFAGPSYNEQFV.

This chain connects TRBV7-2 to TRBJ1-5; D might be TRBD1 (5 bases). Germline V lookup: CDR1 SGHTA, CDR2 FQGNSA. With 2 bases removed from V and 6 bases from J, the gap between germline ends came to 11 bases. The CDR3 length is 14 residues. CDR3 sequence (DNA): TGTGCCAGCAGCTTACCCGGCGGGGGTCAGCCCCAGCATTTT. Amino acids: CASSLPGGGQPQHF.

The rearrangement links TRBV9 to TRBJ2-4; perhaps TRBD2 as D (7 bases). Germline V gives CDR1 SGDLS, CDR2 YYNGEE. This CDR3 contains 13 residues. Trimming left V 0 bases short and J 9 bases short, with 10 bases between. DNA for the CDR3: TGTGCCAGCAGCGTAGGGGGAGGGGGCATTCAGTACTTC. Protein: CASSVGGGGIQYF.

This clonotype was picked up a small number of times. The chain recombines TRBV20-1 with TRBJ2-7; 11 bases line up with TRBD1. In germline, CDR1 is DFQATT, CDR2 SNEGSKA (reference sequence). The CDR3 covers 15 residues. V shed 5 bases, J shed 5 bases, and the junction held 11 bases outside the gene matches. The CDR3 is CSASAPGTGGDEQYF. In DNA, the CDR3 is TGCAGTGCTTCAGCACCCGGGACAGGGGGGGACGAGCAGTACTTC.

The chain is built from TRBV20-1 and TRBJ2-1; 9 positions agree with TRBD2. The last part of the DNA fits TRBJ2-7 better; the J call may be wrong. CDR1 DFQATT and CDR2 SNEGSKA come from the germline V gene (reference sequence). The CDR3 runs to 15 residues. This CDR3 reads CSAPERGVSYNEQYF. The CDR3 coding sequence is TGCAGTGCTCCTGAGCGGGGGGTATCCTACAATGAGCAGTACTTC.

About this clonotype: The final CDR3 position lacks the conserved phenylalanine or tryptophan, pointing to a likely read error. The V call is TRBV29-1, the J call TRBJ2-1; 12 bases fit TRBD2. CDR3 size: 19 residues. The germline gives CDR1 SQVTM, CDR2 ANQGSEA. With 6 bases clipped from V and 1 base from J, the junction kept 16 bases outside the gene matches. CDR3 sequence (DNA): TGCAGCGTCCGACATAGCGGGACTAGCGGGTATTCATCCTACAATGAGCAGTTCATC. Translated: CSVRHSGTSGYSSYNEQFI.

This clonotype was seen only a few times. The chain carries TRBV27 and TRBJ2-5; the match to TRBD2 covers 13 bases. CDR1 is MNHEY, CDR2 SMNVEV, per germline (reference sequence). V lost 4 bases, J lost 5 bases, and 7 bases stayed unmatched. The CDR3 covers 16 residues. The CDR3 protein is CASSYLGLAGAETQYF. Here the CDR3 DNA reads TGTGCCAGCAGTTACCTTGGACTAGCGGGGGCGGAGACCCAGTACTTC.

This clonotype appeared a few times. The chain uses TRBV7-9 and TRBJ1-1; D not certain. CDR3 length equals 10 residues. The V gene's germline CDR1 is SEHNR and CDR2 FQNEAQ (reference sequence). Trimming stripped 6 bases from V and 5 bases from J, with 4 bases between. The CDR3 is CASSTTEAFF. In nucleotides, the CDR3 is TGTGCCAGCAGTACAACTGAAGCTTTCTTT.

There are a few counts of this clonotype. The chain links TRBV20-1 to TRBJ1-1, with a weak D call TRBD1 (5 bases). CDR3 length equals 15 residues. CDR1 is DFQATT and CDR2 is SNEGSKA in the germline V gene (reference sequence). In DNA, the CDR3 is TGCCGGATACCCAGGACACGTCAGAGGGGCACTGAAGCTTTCTTT. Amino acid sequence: CRIPRTRQRGTEAFF.

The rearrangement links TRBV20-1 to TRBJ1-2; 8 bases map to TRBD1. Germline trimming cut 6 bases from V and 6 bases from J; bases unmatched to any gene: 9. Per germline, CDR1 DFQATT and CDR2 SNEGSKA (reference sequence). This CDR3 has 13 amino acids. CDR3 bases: TGCAGTGCCCCTCGACAGGGGAAGAATGGCTACACCTTC. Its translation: CSAPRQGKNGYTF.

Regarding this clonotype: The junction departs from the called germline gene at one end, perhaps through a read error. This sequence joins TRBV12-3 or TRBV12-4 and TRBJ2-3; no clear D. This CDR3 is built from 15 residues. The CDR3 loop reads CASRLREYSTDAQYF. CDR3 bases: TGTGCCAGCAGGCTTAGGGAATATAGCACAGATGCGCAGTATTTT.